Given below is one TCR beta chain in context. Its antigen is currently not known. Per-base qualities were not stored, and no clone one base away is much larger. These data belong to a study of vaccination effects on CD4 cells after COVID-19 (dated by TCRdb to between 2021 and 2024). Turning to the overall study: In the ViraFEST assay, PBMC were stimulated with viral peptide pools, and TCR sequencing was then used to find antigen-specific CD4+ T cell clonotypes based on their expansion. Across the study, the median time from the second dose to post-vaccine sampling was 72 days (range 14 to 241). Some 2 million PBMC per well were cultured with approximately 10 ug/ml peptides in IMDM containing around 4.6% human AB serum, around 9.7 IU/ml IL-2 and gentamicin. SARS-CoV-2 spike-specific CD4+ TCR repertoires from before and after mRNA vaccination were compared in COVID-19 convalescent patients and in infection-naive vaccine recipients. A total of 10 COVID-19 convalescent patients and several SARS-CoV-2-naive healthy vaccine recipients were included in the full study. Cultures from other donors in the study were sequenced using the Oncomine TCR Beta short-read assay on an Illumina iSeq 100. Paper-wide results and their limitations: In healthy vaccine recipients, vaccine-induced clones were almost all SARS-CoV-2 mono-reactive, with only 1 of 255 being cross-reactive with common cold coronaviruses. At late post-vaccination timepoints, both infection-induced and vaccine-induced clones showed marked clonal contraction, consistent with waning T cell responses. The study was limited by a small number of convalescent patients and lacked early post-infection timepoints.

CDR1 DFQATT and CDR2 SNEGSKA are derived from the germline V gene (reference sequence). The CDR3 numbers 15 residues from cysteine through phenylalanine. The read is trimmed to its CDR3 DNA, 45 bases read in frame from base 1. The germline V end is reduced by 3 bases and the J end by 2 bases; junction bases left unmatched: 5. After around 11 days of culture, CD4+ T cells were isolated with the EasySep CD4+ T cell isolation kit. Participants received two doses of either the BNT162b2 or the mRNA-1273 mRNA SARS-CoV-2 vaccine. The absence of prior SARS-CoV-2 infection in healthy vaccine recipients was confirmed by negative nucleocapsid antibodies before and after vaccination. Half of the culture medium was replaced with fresh IL-2-containing medium on days 3 and 7. Each peptide stimulation condition was cultured in triplicate wells unless otherwise noted. Using Ficoll-Paque Plus gradient centrifugation, PBMC were separated from whole blood and then either used fresh or cryopreserved at -140C. Genomic DNA was extracted from cultured CD4+ T cells with the QIAamp micro DNA kit.

The protocol used for the library was the immunoSEQ multiplex PCR assay. DNA from the cultured and isolated CD4+ T cells underwent TCR beta CDR3 sequencing. The source study handled its data this way. Non-productive TCR sequences were removed, reads were trimmed to the CDR3 region, and CDR3s of at least 7 amino acids were retained. The MANAFEST web app was used to identify antigen-specific clonotypes by comparing expansion in peptide wells with expansion in reference cultures. For clones to be considered positive, expansion at FDR<0.05 versus reference and all other wells, an odds ratio above 5, and a frequency above 0.1% in two replicate wells were required. A clonotype was called cross-reactive if it was significantly expanded both in SARS-CoV-2 spike wells and in at least one common cold coronavirus spike condition. Using the stringdist R package, CDR3 similarity was measured by Levenshtein distance, and unrooted trees were constructed with ape in R 3.6.1. As stored in TCRdb, this immuneACCESS dataset retains in-frame rearrangements with V and J assigned. A fraction of the clones does not appear; measured against another copy, unresolved V genes explain less than half of the discrepancy, and the remainder lacks a known reason. The V and J calls and clone size come from that table; D and trimming were worked out from the DNA. The sample table contains roughly 30,000 clones; only one count was recorded for around 74% of them. More than 12% of the sample is taken by the ten largest.

The receptor comes from a human donor who received a COVID-19 vaccine. Sequencing used CD4+ T cells from PBMCs cultured without peptide, obtained after COVID-19 vaccination. The receptor chain draws on TRBV20-1 and TRBJ2-7; a stretch of 12 junction bases matches TRBD2. In nucleotides, the sequence is TGCAGTGCTAGTGGTCTAGCGGGAGGGCCCTACGAGCAGTACTTC. Its protein product is CSASGLAGGPYEQYF.